This T cell receptor (beta chain) was sequenced for a study of blood T cell repertoires in COVID-19. This CDR3 is 13 amino acids long. The V and J ends lost 0 bases and 7 bases respectively, with 7 bases between them. CDR1 is ENHRY and CDR2 is SYGVKD in the germline V gene. Some clones are missing from TCRdb's copy, which holds only in-frame ones; the method was immunoSEQ multiplex PCR. Of approximately 140,000 clones in the sample, about 85% are singletons; the top ten hold about 9.9%. The sample consisted of peripheral blood. This sequence joins TRBV10-3 and TRBJ1-5, with D unclear. This receptor was identified in a man aged 40-55 years with active or convalescent COVID-19. The CDR3 coding sequence is TGTGCCATCAGTGAGTCGAAAGAGCAGCCCCAGCATTTT. Its translation is CAISESKEQPQHF.